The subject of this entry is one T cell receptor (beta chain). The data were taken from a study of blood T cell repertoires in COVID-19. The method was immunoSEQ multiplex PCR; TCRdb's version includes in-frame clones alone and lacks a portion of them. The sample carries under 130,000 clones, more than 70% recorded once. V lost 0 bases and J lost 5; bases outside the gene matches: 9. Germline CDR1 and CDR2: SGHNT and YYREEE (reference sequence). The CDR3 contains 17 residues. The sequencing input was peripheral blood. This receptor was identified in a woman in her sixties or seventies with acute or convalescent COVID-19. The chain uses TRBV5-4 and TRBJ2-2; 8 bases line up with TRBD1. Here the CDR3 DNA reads TGTGCCAGCAGCTTGGAAGGCAGGGGGCCGCGGACCGGGGAGCTGTTTTTT. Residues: CASSLEGRGPRTGELFF.